The sequence of this T cell receptor beta chain was determined in a study of shared clonotypes between healthy human individuals. Study-wide context: CD4 naive and memory got three plates each, CD8 naive two, CD8 memory one.

General study points: Among several donors, about 4.6% of naive CD4 clonotypes were found in common. Lower generation probabilities were found for non-shared clonotypes than for those shared by all four donors.

Sequencing was performed with immunoSEQ multiplex PCR; in TCRdb, only in-frame clones are kept and a portion is missing. Of some 1,100,000 clones listed, approximately 80% were seen once; the top ten hold 0.4% to 0.55%. About this clone: Antigen specificity is unknown.

The sample taken for sequencing was memory CD4+ T cells from PBMCs. Subset reported: CD45RA-negative fraction. The receptor was derived from a young man in good health. Some clones in this sample may be carry-over from other donors' samples.

This CDR3 reads CAGPGWRSYEQYF. DNA of the CDR3: TGTGCCGGCCCGGGGTGGAGGTCCTACGAGCAGTACTTC. V and J are TRBV27 and TRBJ2-7; the D gene is possibly TRBD2 (5 bases). The CDR3 has 13 amino acids. Germline V CDR1 and CDR2: MNHEY, SMNVEV (reference sequence). Between the trimmed V and J ends, which lost 11 bases and 1 base, there was a span of 15 bases.